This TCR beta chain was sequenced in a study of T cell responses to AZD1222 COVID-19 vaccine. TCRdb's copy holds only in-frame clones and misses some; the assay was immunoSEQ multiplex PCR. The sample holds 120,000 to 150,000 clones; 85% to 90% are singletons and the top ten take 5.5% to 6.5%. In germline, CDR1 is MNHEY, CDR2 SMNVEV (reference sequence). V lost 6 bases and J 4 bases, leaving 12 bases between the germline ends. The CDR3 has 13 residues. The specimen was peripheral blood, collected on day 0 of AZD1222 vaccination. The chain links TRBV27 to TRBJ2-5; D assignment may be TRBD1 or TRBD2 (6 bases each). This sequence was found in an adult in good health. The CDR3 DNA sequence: TGTGCCAGCAGGAGGGGGGCGTTAGAGACCCAGTACTTC. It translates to CASRRGALETQYF.